The entry below describes one T cell receptor beta chain. This sample was included in a study of blood T cell repertoires in COVID-19. Study background: In each case, the material was cDNA or gDNA derived from T cells, B-cell-depleted T cells, or PBMCs.

TCRdb's table, derived via immunoSEQ multiplex PCR, lists solely in-frame clones and lacks some. The sample lists 130,000 to 150,000 clones, roughly 89% occurring once. Recruitment covered 20 to 25 US areas and drew participants whose ages spanned about 18 to 90 years. Categorization into cohorts depended on clinical history that participants reported. Material: PBMCs or T cells enriched from blood (not recorded which). This sequence was found in a woman in her 50s who had been exposed to COVID-19.

In DNA, the CDR3 is TGTGCCAGCAGCAAAACAGGGGGGGGTGGCTACACCTTC. Residues: CASSKTGGGGYTF. The chain links TRBV12-3 or TRBV12-4 to TRBJ1-2, with TRBD1 matching over 8 bases. The CDR3 covers 13 residues. The V gene end was trimmed by 6 bases and the J gene end by 7 bases; junction bases not matched to a gene: 7.